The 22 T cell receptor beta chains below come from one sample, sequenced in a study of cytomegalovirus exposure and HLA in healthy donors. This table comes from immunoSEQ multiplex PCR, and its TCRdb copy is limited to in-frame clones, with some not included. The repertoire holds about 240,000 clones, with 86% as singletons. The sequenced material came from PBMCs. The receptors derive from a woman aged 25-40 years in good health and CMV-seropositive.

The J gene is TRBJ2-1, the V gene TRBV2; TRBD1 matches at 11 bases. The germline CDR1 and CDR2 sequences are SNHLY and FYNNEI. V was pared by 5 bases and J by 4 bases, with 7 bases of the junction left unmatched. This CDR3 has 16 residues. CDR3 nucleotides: TGTGCCAGCAGTCTCCTGGACAGGGGGCCGTACAATGAGCAGTTCTTC. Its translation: CASSLLDRGPYNEQFF.

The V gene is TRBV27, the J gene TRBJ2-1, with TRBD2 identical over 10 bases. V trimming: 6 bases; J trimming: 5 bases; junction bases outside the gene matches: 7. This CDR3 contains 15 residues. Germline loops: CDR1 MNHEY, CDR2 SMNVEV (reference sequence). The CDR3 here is CASSDLAGGNNEQFF. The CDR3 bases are TGTGCCAGCAGCGACTTAGCGGGAGGAAACAATGAGCAGTTCTTC.

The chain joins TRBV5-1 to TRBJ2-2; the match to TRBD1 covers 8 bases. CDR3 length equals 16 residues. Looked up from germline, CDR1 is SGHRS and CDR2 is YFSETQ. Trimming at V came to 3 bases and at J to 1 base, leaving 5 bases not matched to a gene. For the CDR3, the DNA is TGCGCCAGCAGCTCATGGGACAGGCGGAACACCGGGGAGCTGTTTTTT. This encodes CASSSWDRRNTGELFF. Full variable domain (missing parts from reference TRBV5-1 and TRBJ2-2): KAGVTQTPRYLIKTRGQQVTLSCSPISGHRSVSWYQQTPGQGLQFLFEYFSETQRNKGNFPGRFSGRQFSNSRSEMNVSTLELGDSALYLCASSSWDRRNTGELFFGEGSRLTVL.

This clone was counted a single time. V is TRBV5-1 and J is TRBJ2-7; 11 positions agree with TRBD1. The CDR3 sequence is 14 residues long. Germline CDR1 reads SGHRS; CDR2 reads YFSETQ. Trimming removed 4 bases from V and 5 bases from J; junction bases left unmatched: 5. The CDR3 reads CASSTGQGANEQYF. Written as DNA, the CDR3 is TGCGCCAGCAGCACCGGACAGGGGGCCAACGAGCAGTACTTC. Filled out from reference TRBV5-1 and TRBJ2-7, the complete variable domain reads KAGVTQTPRYLIKTRGQQVTLSCSPISGHRSVSWYQQTPGQGLQFLFEYFSETQRNKGNFPGRFSGRQFSNSRSEMNVSTLELGDSALYLCASSTGQGANEQYFGPGTRLTVT.

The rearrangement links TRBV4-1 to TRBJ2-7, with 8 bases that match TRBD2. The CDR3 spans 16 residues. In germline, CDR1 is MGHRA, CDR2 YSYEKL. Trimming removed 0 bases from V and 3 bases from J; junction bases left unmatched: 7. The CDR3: CASSQDPRGLVYEQYF. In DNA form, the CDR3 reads TGCGCCAGCAGCCAAGATCCCCGGGGACTAGTCTACGAGCAGTACTTC.

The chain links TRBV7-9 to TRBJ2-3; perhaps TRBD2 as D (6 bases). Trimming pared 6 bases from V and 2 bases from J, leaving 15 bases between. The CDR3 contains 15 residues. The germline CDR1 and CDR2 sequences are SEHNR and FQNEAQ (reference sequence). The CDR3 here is CASSWHAGLTDTQYF. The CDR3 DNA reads TGTGCCAGCAGTTGGCACGCGGGACTCACAGATACGCAGTATTTT.

The CDR3 region is CASSLWKLAGAEQYF. Here the CDR3 DNA reads TGTGCCAGCAGTTTATGGAAGCTAGCGGGAGCCGAGCAGTACTTC. The chain has TRBV28 and TRBJ2-7; 10 bases agree with TRBD2. With 0 bases clipped from V and 6 bases from J, the junction kept 5 bases outside the gene matches. From germline, CDR1 is MDHEN and CDR2 SYDVKM. The CDR3 length is 15 residues.

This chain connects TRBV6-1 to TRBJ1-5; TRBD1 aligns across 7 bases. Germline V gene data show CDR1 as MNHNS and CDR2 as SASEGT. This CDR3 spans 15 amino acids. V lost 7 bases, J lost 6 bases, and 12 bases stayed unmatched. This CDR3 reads CASKVQAQGSQPQHF. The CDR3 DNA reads TGTGCCAGCAAGGTCCAGGCACAGGGGAGTCAGCCCCAGCATTTT.

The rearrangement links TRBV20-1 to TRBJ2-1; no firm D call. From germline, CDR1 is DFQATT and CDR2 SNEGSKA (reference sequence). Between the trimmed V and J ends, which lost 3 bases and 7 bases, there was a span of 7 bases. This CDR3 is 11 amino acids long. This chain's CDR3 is CSASVGNEQFF. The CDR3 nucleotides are TGCAGTGCTAGTGTCGGGAATGAGCAGTTCTTC.

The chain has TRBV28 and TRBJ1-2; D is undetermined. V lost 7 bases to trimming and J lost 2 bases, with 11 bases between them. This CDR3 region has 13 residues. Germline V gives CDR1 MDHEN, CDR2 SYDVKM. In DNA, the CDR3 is TGTGCCAGCATGTTGAGGTTGAACTATGGCTACACCTTC. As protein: CASMLRLNYGYTF.

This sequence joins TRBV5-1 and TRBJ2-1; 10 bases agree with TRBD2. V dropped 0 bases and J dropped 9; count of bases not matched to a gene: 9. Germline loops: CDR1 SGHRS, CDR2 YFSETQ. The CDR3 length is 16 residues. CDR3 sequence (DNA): TGCGCCAGCAGCTTGGAAATAGTAGCGGGAGGCAGTGAGCAGTTCTTC. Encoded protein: CASSLEIVAGGSEQFF.

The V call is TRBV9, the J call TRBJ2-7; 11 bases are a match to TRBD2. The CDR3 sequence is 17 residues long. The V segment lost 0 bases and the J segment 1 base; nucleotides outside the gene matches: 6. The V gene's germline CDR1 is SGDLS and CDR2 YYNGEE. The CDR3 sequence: CASSVASGLAGSYEQYF. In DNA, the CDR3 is TGTGCCAGCAGCGTAGCATCCGGACTAGCGGGTTCCTACGAGCAGTACTTC.

The CDR3 reads CASSYWQGTSYEQYF. The DNA for the CDR3 is TGTGCCAGCAGTTACTGGCAGGGGACGTCCTACGAGCAGTACTTC. This chain joins TRBV6-6 and TRBJ2-7; D is possibly TRBD1 (6 bases). The CDR3 has 15 residues. Germline loops: CDR1 MNHNY, CDR2 SVGAGI (reference sequence). V was cut by 1 base and J by 1 base, with 11 bases left in between.

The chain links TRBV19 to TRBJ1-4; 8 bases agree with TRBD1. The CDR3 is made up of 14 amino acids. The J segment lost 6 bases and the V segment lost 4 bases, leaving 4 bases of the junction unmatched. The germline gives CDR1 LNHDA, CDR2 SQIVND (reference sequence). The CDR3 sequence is CASSKQGGYEKLFF. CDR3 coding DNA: TGTGCCAGTAGTAAACAGGGGGGCTATGAAAAACTGTTTTTT.

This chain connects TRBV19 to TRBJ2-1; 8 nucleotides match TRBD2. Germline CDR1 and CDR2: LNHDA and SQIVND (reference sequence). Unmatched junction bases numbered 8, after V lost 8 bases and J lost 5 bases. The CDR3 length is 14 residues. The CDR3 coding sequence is TGTGCCAGTTTAGCGGGGCCAAATAACAATGAGCAGTTCTTC. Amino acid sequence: CASLAGPNNNEQFF.

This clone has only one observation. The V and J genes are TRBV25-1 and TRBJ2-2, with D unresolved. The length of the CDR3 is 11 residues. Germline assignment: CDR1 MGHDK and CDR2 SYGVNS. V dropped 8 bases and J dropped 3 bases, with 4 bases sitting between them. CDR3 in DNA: TGTGCCAGCGCAGACACCGGGGAGCTGTTTTTT. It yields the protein CASADTGELFF.

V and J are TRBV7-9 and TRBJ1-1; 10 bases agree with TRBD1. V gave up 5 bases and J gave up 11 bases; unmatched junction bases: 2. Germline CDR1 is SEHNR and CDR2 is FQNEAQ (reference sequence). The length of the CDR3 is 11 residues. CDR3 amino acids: CASSPGQGAFF. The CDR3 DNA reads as TGTGCCAGCAGCCCGGGACAGGGGGCTTTCTTT.

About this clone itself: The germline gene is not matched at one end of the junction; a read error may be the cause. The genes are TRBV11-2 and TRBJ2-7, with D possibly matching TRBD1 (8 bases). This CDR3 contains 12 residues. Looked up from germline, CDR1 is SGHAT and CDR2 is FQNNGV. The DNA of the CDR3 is TGTGCCAGCAGCTCGCAAACAGGGGGGGGTAACTTC. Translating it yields CASSSQTGGGNF. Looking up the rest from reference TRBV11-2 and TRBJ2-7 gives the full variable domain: EAGVAQSPRYKIIEKRQSVAFWCNPISGHATLYWYQQILGQGPKLLIQFQNNGVVDDSQLPKDRFSAERLKGVDSTLKIQPAKLEDSAVYLCASSSQTGGGNFGPGTRLTVT.

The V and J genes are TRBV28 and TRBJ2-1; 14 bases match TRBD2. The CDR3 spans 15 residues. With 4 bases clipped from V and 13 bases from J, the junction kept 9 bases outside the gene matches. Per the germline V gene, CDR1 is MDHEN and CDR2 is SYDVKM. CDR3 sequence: CASSSGGTSGSRQFF. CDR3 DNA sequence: TGTGCCAGCAGTTCCGGCGGGACTAGCGGGAGTCGACAGTTCTTC.

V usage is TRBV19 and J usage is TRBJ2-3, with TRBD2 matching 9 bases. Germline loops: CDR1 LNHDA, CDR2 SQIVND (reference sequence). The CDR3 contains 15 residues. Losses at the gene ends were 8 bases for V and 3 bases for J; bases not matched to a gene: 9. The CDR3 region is CASGNSGSKTDTQYF. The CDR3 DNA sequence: TGTGCCAGTGGTAATAGCGGGAGTAAGACAGATACGCAGTATTTT.

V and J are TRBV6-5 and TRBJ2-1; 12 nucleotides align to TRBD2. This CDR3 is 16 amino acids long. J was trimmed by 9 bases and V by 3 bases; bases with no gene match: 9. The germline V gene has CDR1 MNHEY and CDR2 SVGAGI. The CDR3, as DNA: TGTGCCAGCAGTTATCATCTAGCGGGAGGGCCCGGTGAGCAGTTCTTC. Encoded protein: CASSYHLAGGPGEQFF.

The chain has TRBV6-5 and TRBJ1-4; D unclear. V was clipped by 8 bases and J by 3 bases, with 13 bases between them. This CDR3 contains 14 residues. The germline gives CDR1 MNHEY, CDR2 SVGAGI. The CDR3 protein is CASCSPGANEKLFF. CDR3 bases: TGTGCCAGCTGTTCACCCGGGGCTAATGAAAAACTGTTTTTT.